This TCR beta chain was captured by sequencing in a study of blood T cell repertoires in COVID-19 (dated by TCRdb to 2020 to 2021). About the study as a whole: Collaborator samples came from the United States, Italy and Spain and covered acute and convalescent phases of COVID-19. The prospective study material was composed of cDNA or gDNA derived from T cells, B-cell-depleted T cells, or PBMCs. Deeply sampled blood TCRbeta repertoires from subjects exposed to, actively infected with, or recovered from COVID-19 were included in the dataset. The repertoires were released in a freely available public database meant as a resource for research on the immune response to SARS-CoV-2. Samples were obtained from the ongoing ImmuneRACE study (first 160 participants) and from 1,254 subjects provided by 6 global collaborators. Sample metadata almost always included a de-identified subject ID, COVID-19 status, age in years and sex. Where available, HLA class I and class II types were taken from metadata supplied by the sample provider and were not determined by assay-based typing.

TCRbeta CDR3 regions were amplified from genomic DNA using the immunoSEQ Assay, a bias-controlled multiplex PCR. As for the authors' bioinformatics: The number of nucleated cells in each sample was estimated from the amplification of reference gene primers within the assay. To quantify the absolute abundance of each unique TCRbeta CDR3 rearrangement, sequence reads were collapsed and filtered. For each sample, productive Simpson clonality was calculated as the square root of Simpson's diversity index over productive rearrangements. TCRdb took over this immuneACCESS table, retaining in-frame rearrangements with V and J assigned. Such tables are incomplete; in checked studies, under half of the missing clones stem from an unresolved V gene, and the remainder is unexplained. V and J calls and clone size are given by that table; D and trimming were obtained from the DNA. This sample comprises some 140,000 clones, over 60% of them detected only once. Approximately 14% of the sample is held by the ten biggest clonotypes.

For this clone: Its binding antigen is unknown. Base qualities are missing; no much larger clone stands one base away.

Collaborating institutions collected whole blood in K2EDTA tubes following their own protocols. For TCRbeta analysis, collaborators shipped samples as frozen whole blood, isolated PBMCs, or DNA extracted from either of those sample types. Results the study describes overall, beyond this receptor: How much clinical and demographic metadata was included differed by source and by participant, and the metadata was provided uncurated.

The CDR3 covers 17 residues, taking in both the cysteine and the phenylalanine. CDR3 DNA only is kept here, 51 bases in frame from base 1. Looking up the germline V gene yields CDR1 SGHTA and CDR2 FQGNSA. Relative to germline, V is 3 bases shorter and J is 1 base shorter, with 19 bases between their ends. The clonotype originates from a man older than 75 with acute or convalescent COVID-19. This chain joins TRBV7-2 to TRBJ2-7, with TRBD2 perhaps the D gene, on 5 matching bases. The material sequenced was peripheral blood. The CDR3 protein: CASSFDGKKLGSYEQYF. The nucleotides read TGTGCCAGCAGCTTCGACGGGAAAAAACTGGGGTCCTACGAGCAGTACTTC.